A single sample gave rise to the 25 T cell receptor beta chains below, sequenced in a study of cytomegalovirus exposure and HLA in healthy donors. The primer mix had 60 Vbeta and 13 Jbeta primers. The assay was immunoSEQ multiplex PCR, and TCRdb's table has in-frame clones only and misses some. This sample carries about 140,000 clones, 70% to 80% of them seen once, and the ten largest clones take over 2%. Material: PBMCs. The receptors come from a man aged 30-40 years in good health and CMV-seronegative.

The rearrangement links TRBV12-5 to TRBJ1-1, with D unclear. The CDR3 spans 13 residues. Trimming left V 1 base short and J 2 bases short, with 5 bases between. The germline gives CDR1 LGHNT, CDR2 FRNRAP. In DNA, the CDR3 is TGTGCTAGTGGTTTGGATAGTAACACTGAAGCTTTCTTT. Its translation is CASGLDSNTEAFF.

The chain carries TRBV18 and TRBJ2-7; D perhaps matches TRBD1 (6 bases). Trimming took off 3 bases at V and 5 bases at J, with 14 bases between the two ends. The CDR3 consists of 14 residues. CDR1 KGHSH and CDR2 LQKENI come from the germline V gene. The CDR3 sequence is CASSPPNRDDEQYF. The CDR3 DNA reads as TGTGCCAGCTCACCCCCGAACAGGGATGACGAGCAGTACTTC.

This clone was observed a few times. The CDR3 DNA reads as TGTGCCAGCAGTGGGTTACAGGGGGTATACAATGAGCAGTTCTTC. It encodes CASSGLQGVYNEQFF. The chain carries TRBV6-1 and TRBJ2-1, with 8 nucleotides matching TRBD1. The germline CDR1 and CDR2 sequences are MNHNS and SASEGT. The CDR3 is 15 amino acids. V shed 4 bases and J 4 bases; nucleotides not matched to a gene: 6.

CDR3 bases: TGTGCCAGCCGACCCATTGACGGAGGCTCCTACAATGAGCAGTTCTTC. Translating it yields CASRPIDGGSYNEQFF. V gene TRBV27 combines with J gene TRBJ2-1; weak D call: TRBD2 (5 bases). The CDR3 runs to 16 residues. Trimming left V 8 bases short and J 0 bases short, with 17 bases between. Germline V gene sequence: CDR1 MNHEY, CDR2 SMNVEV (reference sequence).

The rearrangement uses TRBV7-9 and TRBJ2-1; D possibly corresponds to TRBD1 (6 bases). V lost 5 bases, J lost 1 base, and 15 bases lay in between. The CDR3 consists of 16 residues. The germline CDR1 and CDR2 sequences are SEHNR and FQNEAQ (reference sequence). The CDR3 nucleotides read TGTGCCAGCAGCCCACCGGGCAGGGGTTCCTACAATGAGCAGTTCTTC. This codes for CASSPPGRGSYNEQFF.

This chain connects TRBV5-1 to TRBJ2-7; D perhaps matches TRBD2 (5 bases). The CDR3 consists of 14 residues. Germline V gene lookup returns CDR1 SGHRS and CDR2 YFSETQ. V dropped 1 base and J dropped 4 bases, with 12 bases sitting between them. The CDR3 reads CASSLWLAEYEQYF. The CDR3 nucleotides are TGCGCCAGCAGCTTGTGGCTAGCTGAGTACGAGCAGTACTTC.

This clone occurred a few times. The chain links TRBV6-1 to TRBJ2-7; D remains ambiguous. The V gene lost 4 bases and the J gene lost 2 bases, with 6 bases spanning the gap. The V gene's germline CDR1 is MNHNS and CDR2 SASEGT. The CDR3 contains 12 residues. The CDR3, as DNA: TGTGCCAGCAGTGGTAGTACCTACGAGCAGTACTTC. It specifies CASSGSTYEQYF.

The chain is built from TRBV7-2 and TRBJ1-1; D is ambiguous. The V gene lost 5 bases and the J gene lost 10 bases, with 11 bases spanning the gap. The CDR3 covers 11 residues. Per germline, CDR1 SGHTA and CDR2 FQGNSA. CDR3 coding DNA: TGTGCCAGCAGCCCCCTCTCCGTAGCTTTCTTT. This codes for CASSPLSVAFF. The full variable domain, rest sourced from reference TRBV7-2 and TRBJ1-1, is GAGVSQSPSNKVTEKGKDVELRCDPISGHTALYWYRQSLGQGLEFLIYFQGNSAPDKSGLPSDRFSAERTGGSVSTLTIQRTQQEDSAVYLCASSPLSVAFFGQGTRLTVV.

This chain's CDR3 is CASSVESGNEKLFF. In DNA form, the CDR3 reads TGTGCCAGCAGCGTAGAGAGTGGTAATGAAAAACTGTTTTTT. V usage is TRBV9 and J usage is TRBJ1-4; no reliable D call. Trimming removed 0 bases at V and 4 bases at J, with 7 bases between. CDR3 length: 14 amino acids. Germline V CDR1 and CDR2: SGDLS, YYNGEE.

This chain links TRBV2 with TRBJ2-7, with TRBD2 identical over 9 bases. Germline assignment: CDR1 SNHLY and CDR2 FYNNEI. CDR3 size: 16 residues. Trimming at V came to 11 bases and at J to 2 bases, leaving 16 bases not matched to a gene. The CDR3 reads CAGLAGHRGGTYEQYF. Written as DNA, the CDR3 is TGTGCCGGCCTAGCGGGACACCGGGGTGGAACCTACGAGCAGTACTTC.

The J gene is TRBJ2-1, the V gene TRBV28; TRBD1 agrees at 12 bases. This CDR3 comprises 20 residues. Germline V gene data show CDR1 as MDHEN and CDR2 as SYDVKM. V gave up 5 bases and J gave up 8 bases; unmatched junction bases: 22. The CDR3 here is CASSLRDRGLLPPAIDEQFF. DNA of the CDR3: TGTGCCAGCAGTCTCCGGGACAGGGGGCTTTTACCCCCTGCGATCGATGAGCAGTTCTTC.

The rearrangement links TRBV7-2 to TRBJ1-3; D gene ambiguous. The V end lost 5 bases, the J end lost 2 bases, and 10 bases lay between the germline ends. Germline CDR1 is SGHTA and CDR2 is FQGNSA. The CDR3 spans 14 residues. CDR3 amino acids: CASSPIVPGNTIYF. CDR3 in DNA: TGTGCCAGCAGCCCCATTGTTCCTGGAAACACCATATATTTT.

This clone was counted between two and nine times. DNA of the CDR3: TGTGCCAGCAGCTACTCCCCACAAGCGGCTTTCTTT. As protein: CASSYSPQAAFF. The chain has TRBV5-8 and TRBJ1-1; D not resolved. The CDR3 consists of 12 residues. The germline V gene has CDR1 SGHTS and CDR2 YDEGEE. V dropped 3 bases and J dropped 11 bases, with 14 bases sitting between them.

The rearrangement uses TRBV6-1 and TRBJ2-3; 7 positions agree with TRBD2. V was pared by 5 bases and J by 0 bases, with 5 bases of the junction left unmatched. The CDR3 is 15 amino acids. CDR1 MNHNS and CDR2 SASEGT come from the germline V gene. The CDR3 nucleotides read TGTGCCAGCAGTCTCCTTAGCGGGAGCACAGATACGCAGTATTTT. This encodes CASSLLSGSTDTQYF.

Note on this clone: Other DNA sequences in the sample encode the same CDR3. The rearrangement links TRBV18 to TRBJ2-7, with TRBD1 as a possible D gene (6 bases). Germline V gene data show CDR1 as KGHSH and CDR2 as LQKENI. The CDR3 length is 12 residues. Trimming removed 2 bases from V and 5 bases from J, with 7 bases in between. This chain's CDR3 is CASSPGGHEQYF. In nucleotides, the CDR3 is TGTGCCAGCTCACCAGGGGGCCACGAGCAGTACTTC.

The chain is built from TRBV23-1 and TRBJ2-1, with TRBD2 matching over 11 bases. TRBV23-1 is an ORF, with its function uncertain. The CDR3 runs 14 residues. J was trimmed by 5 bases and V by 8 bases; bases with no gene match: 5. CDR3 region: CASSRLAGHNEQFF. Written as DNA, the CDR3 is TGCGCCAGCTCCCGACTAGCGGGACACAATGAGCAGTTCTTC.

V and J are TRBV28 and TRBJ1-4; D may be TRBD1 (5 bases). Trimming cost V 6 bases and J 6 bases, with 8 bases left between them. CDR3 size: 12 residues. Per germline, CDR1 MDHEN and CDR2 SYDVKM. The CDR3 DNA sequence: TGTGCCAGCAGGGGGCGCCATGAAAAACTGTTTTTT. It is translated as CASRGRHEKLFF. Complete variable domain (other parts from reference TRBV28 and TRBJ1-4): DVKVTQSSRYLVKRTGEKVFLECVQDMDHENMFWYRQDPGLGLRLIYFSYDVKMKEKGDIPEGYSVSREKKERFSLILESASTNQTSMYLCASRGRHEKLFFGSGTQLSVL.

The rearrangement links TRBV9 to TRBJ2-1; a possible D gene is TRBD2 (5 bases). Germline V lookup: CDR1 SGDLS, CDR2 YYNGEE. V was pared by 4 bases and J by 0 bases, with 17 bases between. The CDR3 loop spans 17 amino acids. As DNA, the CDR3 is TGTGCCAGCAGCCTCTACAGTCTAGCTAGCTCCTACAATGAGCAGTTCTTC. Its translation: CASSLYSLASSYNEQFF.

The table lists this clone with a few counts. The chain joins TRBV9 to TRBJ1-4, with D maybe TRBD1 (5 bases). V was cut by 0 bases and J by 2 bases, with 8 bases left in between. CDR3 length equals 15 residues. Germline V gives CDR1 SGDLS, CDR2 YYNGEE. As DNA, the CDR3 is TGTGCCAGCAGCGTAGAGGCAGGGACTAATGAAAAACTGTTTTTT. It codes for CASSVEAGTNEKLFF.

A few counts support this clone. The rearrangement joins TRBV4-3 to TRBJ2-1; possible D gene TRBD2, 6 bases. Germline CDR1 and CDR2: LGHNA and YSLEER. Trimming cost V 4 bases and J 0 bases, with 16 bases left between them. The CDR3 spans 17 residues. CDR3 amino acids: CASSRYSGLSSYNEQFF. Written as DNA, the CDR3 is TGCGCCAGCAGCCGGTATAGCGGCCTAAGCTCCTACAATGAGCAGTTCTTC.

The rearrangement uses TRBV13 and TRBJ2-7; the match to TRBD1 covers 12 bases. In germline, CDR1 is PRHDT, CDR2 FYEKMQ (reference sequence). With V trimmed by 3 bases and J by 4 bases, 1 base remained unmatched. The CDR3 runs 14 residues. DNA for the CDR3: TGTGCCAGCAGCTTGGGACAGGGGGCTTACGAGCAGTACTTC. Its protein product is CASSLGQGAYEQYF.

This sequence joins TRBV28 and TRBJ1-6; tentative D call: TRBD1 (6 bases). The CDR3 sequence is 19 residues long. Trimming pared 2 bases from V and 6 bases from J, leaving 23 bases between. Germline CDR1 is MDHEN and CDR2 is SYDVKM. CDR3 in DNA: TGTGCCAGCAGTTTACATTATTTTAACAGGGCCCTGGTTAATTCACCCCTCCACTTT. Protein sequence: CASSLHYFNRALVNSPLHF. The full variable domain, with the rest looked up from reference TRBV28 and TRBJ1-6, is DVKVTQSSRYLVKRTGEKVFLECVQDMDHENMFWYRQDPGLGLRLIYFSYDVKMKEKGDIPEGYSVSREKKERFSLILESASTNQTSMYLCASSLHYFNRALVNSPLHFGNGTRLTVT.

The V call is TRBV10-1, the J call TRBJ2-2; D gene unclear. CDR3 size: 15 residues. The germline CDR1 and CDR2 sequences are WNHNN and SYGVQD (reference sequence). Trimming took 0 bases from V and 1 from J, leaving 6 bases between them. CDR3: CASSESAENTGELFF. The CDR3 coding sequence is TGCGCCAGCAGTGAGTCGGCCGAGAACACCGGGGAGCTGTTTTTT.

CDR3 sequence: CASNLRGSGANVLTF. The CDR3 DNA sequence: TGTGCCAGCAACTTAAGGGGGTCTGGGGCCAACGTCCTGACTTTC. V and J are TRBV9 and TRBJ2-6, with D maybe TRBD1 (6 bases). The CDR3 has 15 residues. CDR1 and CDR2 (germline): SGDLS, YYNGEE. The V gene lost 6 bases and the J gene lost 1 base, with 11 bases spanning the gap.

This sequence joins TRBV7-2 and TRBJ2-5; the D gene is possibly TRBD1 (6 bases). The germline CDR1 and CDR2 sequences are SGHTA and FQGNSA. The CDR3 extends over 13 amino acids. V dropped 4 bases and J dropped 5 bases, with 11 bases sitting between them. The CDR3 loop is CASSSGQFETQYF. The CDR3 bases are TGTGCCAGCAGCTCCGGACAGTTCGAGACCCAGTACTTC.